These T cell receptor beta chains were read from a single sample in a study of post-analysis software for immune sequencing data. Each CDR3 protein gets one entry after TCRdb re-called the PCR reads with MiXCR. The sample shows roughly 670,000 distinct CDR3 sequences, 55% to 70% of them seen only once. Sequencing was done on a sample of blood. The receptors originated from a girl aged 2-10 years with multiple sclerosis. The CDR3 runs from the conserved cysteine through the conserved F or W. Each record gives: V gene, J gene, clone size, D gene, CDR3 length, CDR3 DNA, CDR3 protein. A D gene is named only where the DNA matches it firmly. Clone size is not always given. Where it is, it says once, few, many or a class for expanded clones.

TRBV3-1	TRBJ2-2	NA	NA	13	TGTGCCAGCAGCCAAGGGCTGAGCGGGGAGCTGTTTTTT	CASSQGLSGELFF
TRBV7-9	TRBJ1-2	NA	NA	17	TGTGCCAGCAGTTTCGGTATCGGCGGGCAGGGAGGTTATGGCTACACCTTC	CASSFGIGGQGGYGYTF
TRBV20-1	TRBJ2-1	NA	NA	16	TGCAGTGCTAGTGACTTGGAACTAGCCACCTACAATGAGCAGTTCTTC	CSASDLELATYNEQFF
TRBV20-1	TRBJ2-4	NA	NA	17	TGCAGTGCTAGAGGGAGCACCACAGGGATAGCCAAAAACATTCAGTACTTC	CSARGSTTGIAKNIQYF
TRBV20-1	TRBJ2-1	NA	TRBD2	19	TGCAGTGCTAGATCCCCTAGCGGGGTTGGCCGTAGCTCCTACAATGAGCAGTTCTTC	CSARSPSGVGRSSYNEQFF
TRBV12-3/TRBV12-4	TRBJ2-3	few	TRBD2	17	TGTGCCAGCAGTACGGGGACTAGCGGGGGGGCCCGAGATACGCAGTATTTT	CASSTGTSGGARDTQYF
TRBV7-2	TRBJ2-5	once	TRBD2	15	TGTACCAGCAGCTTAGGGGGGGGAGGGAAAGAGACCCAGTACTTC	CTSSLGGGGKETQYF
TRBV7-6	TRBJ2-7	NA	TRBD2	16	TGTGCCAGCAGCCGCGCGGCTTGCGGGAGTGGGTACGAGCAGTACTTC	CASSRAACGSGYEQYF
TRBV7-2	TRBJ2-7	NA	TRBD1	16	TGTGCCAGCAGCTTCGCCCCCGCCAGGGGGAATTACGAGCAGTACTTC	CASSFAPARGNYEQYF
TRBV20-1	TRBJ2-5	NA	NA	15	TGCAGTGCCGTCTACCGGGACCGTCATCGGGAGACCCAGTACTTC	CSAVYRDRHRETQYF
TRBV5-1	TRBJ2-7	NA	NA	14	TGCGCCAGCAGCGAAGCACTCAGCTCCTACGAGCAGTACTTC	CASSEALSSYEQYF
TRBV7-3	TRBJ2-3	NA	TRBD1	15	TGTGCCAGCAGCCAGACAGGGGAGGGCACAGATACGCAGTATTTT	CASSQTGEGTDTQYF
TRBV7-2	TRBJ2-4	NA	NA	14	TGTGCCAGCAGCTCCAGCCGACAGAAACACATTCAGTACTTC	CASSSSRQKHIQYF
TRBV2	TRBJ2-1	few	TRBD2	14	TGTGCCAGCAGCGCAGCGGGGGCGTACAATGAGCAGTTCTTC	CASSAAGAYNEQFF
TRBV3-1	TRBJ2-7	NA	NA	14	TGTGCCAGCAGCCAAGAGGCTAGGAGTCTCGAGCAGTACTTC	CASSQEARSLEQYF
TRBV7-2	TRBJ2-1	NA	TRBD1	15	TGTGCCAGCAGCCAAGTCGGGACAGGAAACAATGAGCAGTTCTTC	CASSQVGTGNNEQFF
TRBV4-3	TRBJ2-5	few	TRBD2	17	TGCGCCGGCAGCCAAGAACACGGACTAGCGGTTGGAGAGACCCAGTACTTC	CAGSQEHGLAVGETQYF
TRBV5-1	TRBJ1-1	NA	TRBD1	14	TGCGCCAGCAGCCCGGGGACAGGGGCCGCTGAAGCTTTCTTT	CASSPGTGAAEAFF
TRBV6-2/TRBV6-3	TRBJ2-3	NA	NA	16	TGTGCCAGCAGTTATATCGGTGGGGGGCACACAGATACGCAGTATTTT	CASSYIGGGHTDTQYF
TRBV7-9	TRBJ1-2	NA	NA	15	TGTGCCAGCAGCTTAAGTCGACACAGGGACTATGGCTACACCTTC	CASSLSRHRDYGYTF
TRBV9	TRBJ2-5	NA	TRBD2	16	TGTGCCAGCAGCCATCGGGGGGAGCTGGGGAGAGAGACCCAGTACTTC	CASSHRGELGRETQYF
TRBV12-3/TRBV12-4	TRBJ1-1	NA	NA	14	TGTGCCAGCAGCCTACACGGGGAGGGACCTGAAGCTTTCTTT	CASSLHGEGPEAFF
TRBV6-5	TRBJ1-4	NA	TRBD1	13	TGTGCCAGCAGTTTGGACAGGGACGAAAAACTGTTTTTT	CASSLDRDEKLFF
TRBV29-1	TRBJ2-4	few	TRBD1	13	TGCAGCGCCTGGACAGGTTCCAAAAACATTCAGTACTTC	CSAWTGSKNIQYF
TRBV12-3/TRBV12-4	TRBJ2-7	few	NA	12	TGTGCCAGCAGTTTGTATGCCTACGAGCAGTACTTC	CASSLYAYEQYF
TRBV12-3/TRBV12-4	TRBJ1-2	few	NA	13	TGTGCCAGCAGTATGGCGCGGTTCGGTGGCTACACCTTC	CASSMARFGGYTF
TRBV11-2	TRBJ2-4	NA	NA	15	TGTGCCAGCAGTTCACCCCAGGGGCCGTGGAACATTCAGTACTTC	CASSSPQGPWNIQYF
TRBV3-1	TRBJ2-3	NA	NA	15	TGTGCCAGCAGCCTTCGGACTACCTGGGGAGATACGCAGTATTTT	CASSLRTTWGDTQYF
TRBV5-6	TRBJ2-3	few	NA	15	TGTGCCAGCAGCGCGGGGACAGCCAGCCGTGATACGCAGTATTTT	CASSAGTASRDTQYF
TRBV3-1	TRBJ2-6	NA	NA	15	TGTGCCAGCAGTAGGTTTTCCTCTGGGGCCAACGTCCTGACTTTC	CASSRFSSGANVLTF
TRBV5-1	TRBJ2-6	once	NA	18	TGCGCCAGCAGCTTGGCTGGAAATCCGCCCTCTGGGGCCAACGTCCTGACTTTC	CASSLAGNPPSGANVLTF
TRBV5-4	TRBJ2-3	few	NA	15	TGTGCCAGCAGCTTGGAATTTATTAACTCAGATACGCGGTATTTT	CASSLEFINSDTRYF
TRBV28	TRBJ2-6	few	TRBD1	17	TGTGCCAGCAGTTCTTTAGACAGGGGCCCTGGGGCCAACGTCCTGACTTTC	CASSSLDRGPGANVLTF
TRBV4-2	TRBJ2-3	few	NA	15	TGTGCCAGCAGCCAAGGCGAAGGGTGGGCAGATACGCAGTATTTT	CASSQGEGWADTQYF
TRBV5-1	TRBJ2-5	NA	NA	14	TGCGCCAGCAGCTCTGGAGGTTACCAAGAGACCCAGTACTTC	CASSSGGYQETQYF
TRBV24-1	TRBJ1-2	NA	NA	11	TGTGCCACCAGCCAGAACTATGGCTACACCTTC	CATSQNYGYTF
TRBV20-1	TRBJ2-1	NA	NA	13	TGCAGTGCCGTAAGGGGGGCTTACAATGAGCAGTTCTTC	CSAVRGAYNEQFF
TRBV7-2	TRBJ2-1	few	TRBD2	15	TGTGCCAGCAGCTCCCTCAGCGGGGGGGCATACGAGCAGTTCTTC	CASSSLSGGAYEQFF
TRBV2	TRBJ2-1	NA	NA	15	TGTGCCAGCAGGGAGACCGGGACAACTGACAATGAGCAGTTCTTC	CASRETGTTDNEQFF
TRBV6-2/TRBV6-3	TRBJ2-5	NA	NA	17	TGTGCCAGCAGTTACCCTACCATGGGACACTACCAAGAGACCCAGTACTTC	CASSYPTMGHYQETQYF
TRBV10-2	TRBJ2-7	NA	NA	16	TGCGCCAGCAGTGAAAAAGACAGATCGTCTTCCTACGAGCAGTACTTC	CASSEKDRSSSYEQYF
TRBV11-3	TRBJ1-1	NA	NA	14	TGTGCCAGCAGCCCGTCCGGGACTCTGGCTGAAGCTTTCTTT	CASSPSGTLAEAFF
TRBV20-1	TRBJ2-7	few	NA	12	TGCAGTGCTAGAGATTACGGGTACGAGCAGTACTTC	CSARDYGYEQYF
TRBV7-2	TRBJ1-2	few	NA	13	TGTGCCAGCAGCTTTTTGGGGGCCTCAAGCTACACCTTC	CASSFLGASSYTF
TRBV7-2	TRBJ2-7	NA	NA	16	TGTGCCAGCAGCTTAGGTACCTCCGAGTCAACCTACGAGCAGTACTTC	CASSLGTSESTYEQYF
TRBV7-9	TRBJ2-1	once	NA	12	TGTGCCAGCGTAGAGGGGAACAATGAGCAGTTCTTC	CASVEGNNEQFF
TRBV29-1	TRBJ2-5	NA	TRBD2	14	TGCAGCGTGAAAAGACTAGCGGGGGTAGAGACCCAGTACTTC	CSVKRLAGVETQYF
TRBV5-1	TRBJ2-1	NA	NA	15	TGCGCCAGCAGCCCCCCTGGGGCAGGGAGCAATGAGCAGTTCTTC	CASSPPGAGSNEQFF
TRBV3-1	TRBJ2-5	few	TRBD1	16	TGTGCCAGCAGTCCGACAGGGGCCCTGTACCAAGAGACCCAGTACTTC	CASSPTGALYQETQYF
TRBV30	TRBJ2-3	NA	TRBD2	14	TGTGCCTGGAGTACCGGGACTAGCGGAGATACGCAGTATTTT	CAWSTGTSGDTQYF
TRBV6-1	TRBJ2-7	NA	NA	15	TGTGCCAGCACAACCAAAGCGGCGAGCTCCTACGAGCAGTACTTC	CASTTKAASSYEQYF